A selection of T cell receptor beta chains follows, all from one sample in a study of PD-L1 blockade in urothelial cancer. Clones were read by immunoSEQ multiplex PCR, and TCRdb kept only the in-frame ones, dropping some. Of roughly 45,000 clones in the sample, approximately 80% are singletons; the top ten hold roughly 8.8%. The sample in question was PBMCs, obtained around atezolizumab (anti-PD-L1) treatment. The source is a man aged 70-80 years with urothelial cancer. Each CDR3 is given with its conserved first and last residue. Each record gives: clone size, J gene, D gene, V gene, CDR3 DNA, CDR3 protein. The D gene is left open where the match is weak. Expanded clones are given a class, and other clones once, few, many or no size at all.

NA	TRBJ1-3	NA	TRBV18	TGTGCCAGCTCACCACCCGGGACTAGTGGAAACACCATATATTTT	CASSPPGTSGNTIYF
NA	TRBJ2-1	TRBD2	TRBV7-2	TGTGCCAGCAGCGGCGCTAGCGGGATTCCCTCCTACAATGAGCAGTTCTTC	CASSGASGIPSYNEQFF
NA	TRBJ2-1	NA	TRBV7-3	TGTGCCAGCAGCGTGACTAGTAGCTCCTACAATGAGCAGTTCTTC	CASSVTSSSYNEQFF
NA	TRBJ1-1	NA	TRBV5-1	TGCGCCAGCAGCTCCAACAGGGCGCAGGACACTGAAGCTTTCTTT	CASSSNRAQDTEAFF
NA	TRBJ2-7	NA	TRBV27	TGTGCCAGCAGTTTCTGGGGCAGGGGCACCTACGAGCAGTACTTC	CASSFWGRGTYEQYF
NA	TRBJ2-1	TRBD2	TRBV18	TGTGCCAGCTCACCAGACACTAGCGGGAGTCGTAATGAGCAGTTCTTC	CASSPDTSGSRNEQFF
few	TRBJ2-7	TRBD2	TRBV7-8	TGTGCCAGCAGCCCAGGGGGTTCTAGCGGGAACCACGAGCAGTACTTC	CASSPGGSSGNHEQYF
NA	TRBJ2-7	TRBD1	TRBV19	TGTGCCAGTACCCCGACAGGGGGCTTAAACTACGAGCAGTACTTC	CASTPTGGLNYEQYF
NA	TRBJ2-7	NA	TRBV4-1	TGCGCCAGCAGCCAAGATGGGACGGTATCAGGGGCCTACGAGCAGTACTTC	CASSQDGTVSGAYEQYF
few	TRBJ1-2	TRBD1	TRBV6-5	TGTGCCAGCAGTTACGGGACAGCAACAGCTAACTATGGCTACACCTTC	CASSYGTATANYGYTF
NA	TRBJ1-4	TRBD1	TRBV28	TGTGCCAGCAGCTCTTACAGGGGCAATAGTGAAAAACTGTTTTTT	CASSSYRGNSEKLFF
NA	TRBJ2-7	TRBD2	TRBV6-1	TGTGCCAGCAGTGACCCGACTAGCGGGGGGGACTACGAGCAGTACTTC	CASSDPTSGGDYEQYF
NA	TRBJ2-3	NA	TRBV30	TGTGCCTGGAGTGTGGGAGGAGATACGCAGTATTTT	CAWSVGGDTQYF
NA	TRBJ2-7	NA	TRBV5-1	TGCGCCAGCAGCTTTTCAGGGGAGAACGAGCAGTACTTC	CASSFSGENEQYF
NA	TRBJ2-1	NA	TRBV5-1	TGCGCCAGCAGCATCGACTATCAAAGTGAGCAGTTCTTC	CASSIDYQSEQFF
NA	TRBJ2-3	TRBD1	TRBV28	TGTGCCAGCAGTTCAACTCCGGGACAGGTGGTCACAGATACGCAGTATTTT	CASSSTPGQVVTDTQYF
NA	TRBJ1-2	NA	TRBV6-5	TGTGCCAGCAGTCGACAGGCGGGTGGCTACACCTTC	CASSRQAGGYTF
NA	TRBJ1-4	NA	TRBV19	TGTGCCAGTAGTATTAGCTTGGAAAAACTGTTTTTT	CASSISLEKLFF
NA	TRBJ2-1	TRBD2	TRBV6-5	TGTGCCAGCAGTTACCTAGGGACTAGCGGGATCCGGCCGTTCTTC	CASSYLGTSGIRPFF
few	TRBJ1-5	NA	TRBV7-9	TGTGCCAGCAGCTTAGGAGGTAACTATCAGCCCCAGCATTTT	CASSLGGNYQPQHF
once	TRBJ1-2	TRBD1	TRBV28	TGTGCCAGCAGTCTCCGGGACAGCAAGCCGGGCGGCTACACCTTC	CASSLRDSKPGGYTF
NA	TRBJ2-2	TRBD2	TRBV11-3	TGTGCCAGCAGTAGACTAGCGGGGGACACCGGGGAGCTGTTTTTT	CASSRLAGDTGELFF
NA	TRBJ1-5	TRBD1	TRBV2	TGTGCCAGCACCCTACAGGGGGCTCTTCAGCCCCAGCATTTT	CASTLQGALQPQHF
NA	TRBJ1-1	TRBD1	TRBV5-1	TGCGCCAGCAGCAGTGGATGGAGGGGGCAGAACACTGAAGCTTTCTTT	CASSSGWRGQNTEAFF
NA	TRBJ2-2	TRBD2	TRBV2	TGTGCCAGCAGTAGGGACTACCACAACACCGGGGAGCTGTTTTTT	CASSRDYHNTGELFF
NA	TRBJ2-2	NA	TRBV28	TGTGCCAGCAGTTCACTAGCTTACACCGGGGAGCTGTTTTTT	CASSSLAYTGELFF
once	TRBJ1-1	NA	TRBV12-5	TGTGCTAGTGGCCTCCGCGGTGGTACTGAAGCTTTCTTT	CASGLRGGTEAFF
NA	TRBJ1-2	NA	TRBV28	TGTGCCAGCAGTTTAGGCAGGGCGGGGTATGGCTACACCTTC	CASSLGRAGYGYTF
NA	TRBJ1-2	NA	TRBV28	TGTGCCATTGAAGACAGCGACTATGGCTACACCTTC	CAIEDSDYGYTF
once	TRBJ1-5	NA	TRBV2	TGTGCCAGCAGCTCTGCCCCGGGGAATCAGCCCCAGCATTTT	CASSSAPGNQPQHF
NA	TRBJ2-7	NA	TRBV7-2	TGTGCCAGCAGCTTAGTTTCACAGGTCTACGAGCAGTACTTC	CASSLVSQVYEQYF
NA	TRBJ1-1	TRBD1	TRBV5-1	TGCGCCAGCAGCTTGGCCTCAGGGGGAAGCACTGAAGCTTTCTTT	CASSLASGGSTEAFF
NA	TRBJ2-5	NA	TRBV5-1	TGCGCCAGCAGCTTGGGAGGGAGCGAAGAGACCCAGTACTTC	CASSLGGSEETQYF
NA	TRBJ1-5	TRBD1	TRBV6-1	TGTGCCAGCAGAGTGACAGGGGGCGATCAGCCCCAGCATTTT	CASRVTGGDQPQHF
NA	TRBJ2-5	TRBD1	TRBV28	TGTGCCATTGTTGGGACAGTCCAAGAGACCCAGTACTTC	CAIVGTVQETQYF
few	TRBJ1-1	NA	TRBV28	TGTGCCAGCAGCCTCCAACAGGGTGAAGCTTTCTTT	CASSLQQGEAFF